The subject of this entry is one T cell receptor (beta chain). This sample is drawn from a study of cytotoxic CD8 clonotypes in ibrutinib-treated CLL. The wider study: The patients comprised some twelve relapsed/refractory and about 14 treatment-naive cases, about 18 IGHV unmutated. Response samples were obtained once patients had received a median approximately 11 months of treatment, range 6 to 36.

The germline CDR1 and CDR2 sequences are LGHNA and YSLEER. The CDR3 length is 15 residues. V shed 1 base and J shed 6 bases, with 16 bases lying between them. Some clones are missing from TCRdb's copy, which holds only in-frame ones; the method was immunoSEQ multiplex PCR. Among some 150,000 clones, about 70% were seen once, and the ten largest hold 5.1%. The TCR comes from a human donor with chronic lymphocytic leukemia. Sequencing used PBMCs, obtained after 24 months of ibrutinib treatment. The rearrangement joins TRBV4-3 to TRBJ2-7; perhaps D is TRBD1 or TRBD2 (5 bases each). The CDR3 protein is CASSQGPGLDGEQYF. CDR3 sequence (DNA): TGCGCCAGCAGCCAAGGCCCGGGGCTAGATGGCGAGCAGTACTTC.